This T cell receptor beta chain was profiled in a study of blood T cell repertoires in COVID-19. CDR1 is MNHEY, CDR2 SMNVEV, per germline (reference sequence). This CDR3 comprises 14 residues. Trimming took 4 bases from V and 7 from J, leaving 16 bases between them. Profiling relied on immunoSEQ multiplex PCR, and the TCRdb table lists in-frame clones only, not all of them. The sample lists 150,000 or so clones, roughly 93% occurring once. Sequencing was carried out using peripheral blood. The gene calls are TRBV27 and TRBJ1-2; D gene uncertain. The origin of this receptor is a man aged 18-30 years with acute or convalescent COVID-19. In DNA form, the CDR3 reads TGTGCCAGCAGTTCCCCCCCGTTCCTGGCTGGCTACACCTTC. It encodes CASSSPPFLAGYTF.